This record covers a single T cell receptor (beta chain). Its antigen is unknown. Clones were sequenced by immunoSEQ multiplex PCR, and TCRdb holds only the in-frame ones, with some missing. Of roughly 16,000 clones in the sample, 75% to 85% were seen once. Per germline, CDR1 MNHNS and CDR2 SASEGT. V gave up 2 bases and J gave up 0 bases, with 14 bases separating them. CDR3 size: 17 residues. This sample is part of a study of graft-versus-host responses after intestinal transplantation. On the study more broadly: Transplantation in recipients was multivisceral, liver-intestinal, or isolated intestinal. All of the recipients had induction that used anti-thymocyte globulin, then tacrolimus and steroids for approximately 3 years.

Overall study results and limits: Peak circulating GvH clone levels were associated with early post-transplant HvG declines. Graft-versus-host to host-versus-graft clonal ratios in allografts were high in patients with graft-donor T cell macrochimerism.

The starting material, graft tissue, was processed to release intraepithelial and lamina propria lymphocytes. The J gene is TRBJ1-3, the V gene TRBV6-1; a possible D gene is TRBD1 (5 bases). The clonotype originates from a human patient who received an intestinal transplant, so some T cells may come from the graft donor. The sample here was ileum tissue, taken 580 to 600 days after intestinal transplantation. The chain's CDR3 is CASSEFGGRGSGNTIYF. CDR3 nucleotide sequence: TGTGCCAGCAGTGAATTCGGGGGAAGGGGCTCTGGAAACACCATATATTTT.